The 25 T cell receptor beta chains reported below all come from one sample, sequenced in a study of beta chain features in type 1 diabetes. Every isolated RNA sample was fully reverse transcribed, so sequencing captured expressed TCRB transcripts. The data were produced by immunoSEQ multiplex PCR, yet TCRdb's version contains in-frame clones alone and is incomplete. The sample holds about 350,000 clones; about 18% are singletons and the top ten take 0.044%. Input material: naive CD4+ T cells from blood. These receptors all stem from a young woman in good health.

This clone appeared a few times. The CDR3 sequence is CASSVGTSGAKNIQYF. As DNA, the CDR3 is TGTGCCAGCAGCGTAGGGACTAGCGGAGCCAAAAACATTCAGTACTTC. The chain employs TRBV4-2 and TRBJ2-4; 11 bases fit TRBD2. From germline, CDR1 is LGHNA and CDR2 YNFKEQ. The CDR3 length is 16 residues. The trim removed 5 bases at V and 0 bases at J, leaving 3 bases unmatched.

The chain recombines TRBV28 with TRBJ2-7; 7 nucleotides align to TRBD1. This CDR3 spans 14 amino acids. The germline V gene has CDR1 MDHEN and CDR2 SYDVKM. V lost 6 bases and J lost 3; bases outside the gene matches: 8. The CDR3 spells CASRRQGTGYEQYF. In nucleotides, the CDR3 is TGTGCCAGCAGGAGACAGGGTACGGGCTACGAGCAGTACTTC.

J is TRBJ2-3 and V is TRBV19, with 7 bases identical to TRBD2. Germline-derived CDR1 and CDR2 are LNHDA and SQIVND (reference sequence). CDR3 length: 15 residues. With 3 bases clipped from V and 5 bases from J, the junction kept 8 bases outside the gene matches. The CDR3 protein is CASSIESGGEDTQYF. CDR3 DNA: TGTGCCAGTAGTATCGAATCGGGAGGCGAAGATACGCAGTATTTT.

The sample holds a few counts of this clone. J is TRBJ2-3 and V is TRBV4-1; 7 bases fit TRBD1. The CDR3 runs 17 residues. Trimming took 3 bases from V and 4 from J; bases not matched to a gene: 13. Looked up from germline, CDR1 is MGHRA and CDR2 is YSYEKL. The CDR3: CASSQALIGGLADTQYF. In DNA, the CDR3 is TGCGCCAGCAGCCAGGCCCTGATAGGGGGCTTGGCAGATACGCAGTATTTT.

V gene TRBV2 combines with J gene TRBJ2-3; the match to TRBD2 covers 7 bases. Germline V gene data show CDR1 as SNHLY and CDR2 as FYNNEI. The V segment lost 7 bases and the J segment 5 bases; nucleotides outside the gene matches: 9. The CDR3 has 14 residues. CDR3 amino acids: CASNLAGAEDTQYF. As DNA, the CDR3 is TGTGCCAGCAATCTTGCGGGAGCTGAAGATACGCAGTATTTT. Based on the CDR3 plus reference TRBV2 and TRBJ2-3, the full variable domain is EPEVTQTPSHQVTQMGQEVILRCVPISNHLYFYWYRQILGQKVEFLVSFYNNEISEKSEIFDDQFSVERPDGSNFTLKIRSTKLEDSAMYFCASNLAGAEDTQYFGPGTRLTVL.

About this clone: Different DNA sequences within this sample yield the same CDR3. V gene TRBV5-1 combines with J gene TRBJ1-2, with D possibly TRBD1 on 6 matching bases. CDR1 is SGHRS, CDR2 YFSETQ, per germline. The CDR3 covers 13 residues. V shed 3 bases and J shed 6 bases, with 12 bases lying between them. The CDR3 sequence: CASSSQGQDGYTF. The DNA for the CDR3 is TGCGCCAGCAGCTCCCAGGGACAAGATGGCTACACCTTC.

The chain is built from TRBV7-2 and TRBJ2-5; D may be TRBD1 (6 bases). Germline V gives CDR1 SGHTA, CDR2 FQGNSA. CDR3 length equals 14 residues. V lost 3 bases and J lost 5, with 13 bases in between. CDR3 DNA sequence: TGTGCCAGCAGCTTCAACAGGGCCGAGGAGACCCAGTACTTC. Translating gives CASSFNRAEETQYF.

This clone was seen a few times. This rearrangement joins TRBV19 to TRBJ2-2, with TRBD2 identical over 9 bases. J gave up 3 bases and V 8 bases, and 7 bases lay outside the gene matches. Germline values: CDR1 LNHDA, CDR2 SQIVND (reference sequence). This CDR3 spans 15 amino acids. CDR3 nucleotide sequence: TGTGCCAGTGTCGGCGGGAGGGCCGACACCGGGGAGCTGTTTTTT. Its protein is CASVGGRADTGELFF.

The CDR3 here is CAWSVQGPMRTEAFF. CDR3 in DNA: TGTGCCTGGAGTGTACAGGGGCCAATGCGCACTGAAGCTTTCTTT. The J gene is TRBJ1-1, the V gene TRBV30, with TRBD1 matching over 7 bases. The trim removed 0 bases at V and 4 bases at J, leaving 8 bases unmatched. Germline V gives CDR1 GTSNPN, CDR2 SVGIG (reference sequence). The CDR3 loop spans 15 amino acids. Looking up the rest from reference TRBV30 and TRBJ1-1 gives the full variable domain: SQTIHQWPATLVQPVGSPLSLECTVEGTSNPNLYWYRQAAGRGLQLLFYSVGIGQISSEVPQNLSASRPQDRQFILSSKKLLLSDSGFYLCAWSVQGPMRTEAFFGQGTRLTVV.

This clone occurred a few times. The chain recombines TRBV23-1 with TRBJ2-7; D gene uncertain. TRBV23-1 is placed among ORFs of uncertain function. The CDR3 has 11 residues. V dropped 2 bases and J dropped 6 bases, with 5 bases sitting between them. The CDR3 DNA reads as TGCGCCAGCAGTCAACCCGGCGAGCAGTACTTC. This codes for CASSQPGEQYF.

The rearrangement joins TRBV5-1 to TRBJ2-7, with D possibly matching TRBD1 (6 bases). Trimming pared 2 bases from V and 0 bases from J, leaving 9 bases between. CDR1 and CDR2 (germline): SGHRS, YFSETQ. The CDR3 loop spans 14 amino acids. CDR3 sequence: CASSFGQSSYEQYF. The CDR3 coding sequence is TGCGCCAGCAGCTTTGGACAGAGCTCCTACGAGCAGTACTTC.

This chain links TRBV5-4 with TRBJ2-2; D gene ambiguous. V was cut by 0 bases and J by 8 bases, with 8 bases left in between. The CDR3 has 13 amino acids. Germline V gene lookup returns CDR1 SGHNT and CDR2 YYREEE (reference sequence). This CDR3 reads CASSLGLNGELFF. The CDR3 DNA is TGTGCCAGCAGCTTGGGACTCAATGGGGAGCTGTTTTTT. The full variable domain, in which reference TRBV5-4 and TRBJ2-2 provide the parts outside the CDR3, is ETGVTQSPTHLIKTRGQQVTLRCSSQSGHNTVSWYQQALGQGPQFIFQYYREEENGRGNFPPRFSGLQFPNYSSELNVNALELDDSALYLCASSLGLNGELFFGEGSRLTVL.

This chain links TRBV6-5 with TRBJ2-5, with D tentatively TRBD1 (5 bases). The V end lost 0 bases, the J end lost 2 bases, and 7 bases lay between the germline ends. Germline lookup yields CDR1 MNHEY and CDR2 SVGAGI. This CDR3 spans 14 amino acids. In DNA, the CDR3 is TGTGCCAGCAGTTACTCGGACATACAAGAGACCCAGTACTTC. Translated, it gives CASSYSDIQETQYF.

The CDR3, as DNA: TGTGCCAGCAGTTTAGGTAGTAGTACCACCGAGCAGTACTTC. Translation gives CASSLGSSTTEQYF. V usage is TRBV27 and J usage is TRBJ2-7; D not certain. V was pared by 2 bases and J by 6 bases, with 14 bases between. The CDR3 has 14 residues. CDR1 is MNHEY, CDR2 SMNVEV, per germline (reference sequence).

This chain uses TRBV7-9 with TRBJ1-1, with 8 bases that match TRBD1. The CDR3 has 16 amino acids. V lost 5 bases to trimming and J lost 4 bases; unmatched junction nucleotides: 12. Germline V gives CDR1 SEHNR, CDR2 FQNEAQ (reference sequence). CDR3 loop: CASSNDRGQAVTEAFF. CDR3 DNA sequence: TGTGCCAGCAGCAATGATAGGGGACAGGCGGTCACTGAAGCTTTCTTT.

The chain uses TRBV20-1 and TRBJ1-2, with no clear D. The V end lost 6 bases, the J end lost 5 bases, and 7 bases lay between the germline ends. Germline-derived CDR1 and CDR2 are DFQATT and SNEGSKA (reference sequence). This CDR3 comprises 10 residues. CDR3 loop: CSAKIYGYTF. The CDR3, as DNA: TGCAGTGCCAAAATTTATGGCTACACCTTC.

The chain couples TRBV25-1 to TRBJ1-1; D is undetermined. Germline CDR1 and CDR2: MGHDK and SYGVNS. The CDR3 has 14 residues. V lost 1 base and J 4 bases, leaving 10 bases between the germline ends. The CDR3 coding sequence is TGTGCCAGCAGTGAATCATGGCGCGGCACTGAAGCTTTCTTT. Amino acid sequence: CASSESWRGTEAFF. Combining the CDR3 with reference TRBV25-1 and TRBJ1-1 gives the whole variable domain EADIYQTPRYLVIGTGKKITLECSQTMGHDKMYWYQQDPGMELHLIHYSYGVNSTEKGDLSSESTVSRIRTEHFPLTLESARPSHTSQYLCASSESWRGTEAFFGQGTRLTVV.

The genes are TRBV13 and TRBJ2-4, with a weak D call TRBD1 (6 bases). The germline V and J ends were trimmed by 4 bases and 8 bases, with 15 bases remaining between them. The V gene's germline CDR1 is PRHDT and CDR2 FYEKMQ (reference sequence). There are 14 residues in the CDR3. CDR3 coding DNA: TGTGCCAGCAGCTCCTGGACAGAGGGGGACATTCAGTACTTC. It encodes CASSSWTEGDIQYF.

This clone has only a few counts. The V gene is TRBV30, the J gene TRBJ1-2, with TRBD1 matching over 12 bases. CDR3 length: 13 residues. Looked up from germline, CDR1 is GTSNPN and CDR2 is SVGIG (reference sequence). With 4 bases clipped from V and 8 bases from J, the junction kept 5 bases outside the gene matches. DNA for the CDR3: TGTGCCTGGAAGGGACAGGGGGCTTACGGCTACACCTTC. Translating gives CAWKGQGAYGYTF.

This chain joins TRBV18 and TRBJ1-1; 7 positions agree with TRBD1. Germline V CDR1 and CDR2: KGHSH, LQKENI. Unmatched junction bases numbered 9, after V lost 2 bases and J lost 0 bases. This CDR3 spans 17 amino acids. CDR3 amino acids: CASSPFIGGGMNTEAFF. For the CDR3, the DNA is TGTGCCAGCTCACCATTCATAGGGGGCGGAATGAACACTGAAGCTTTCTTT.

This clone occurred a few times. V and J are TRBV11-2 and TRBJ2-5; 9 nucleotides line up with TRBD1. The germline gives CDR1 SGHAT, CDR2 FQNNGV. The CDR3 is 15 amino acids. J lost 0 bases, V lost 4 bases, and 3 bases had no gene match. DNA for the CDR3: TGTGCCAGCAGCTCCTGGACAGGGGACCAAGAGACCCAGTACTTC. It is translated as CASSSWTGDQETQYF.

This clone has more than one count but fewer than ten. The chain recombines TRBV6-5 with TRBJ1-3, with D perhaps TRBD1 (5 bases). V was shortened by 4 bases and J by 1 base, with 11 bases between the two germline ends. The CDR3 length is 15 residues. Per the germline V gene, CDR1 is MNHEY and CDR2 is SVGAGI. In nucleotides, the CDR3 is TGTGCCAGCAGTTCCACAGGAAGATCTGGAAACACCATATATTTT. As protein: CASSSTGRSGNTIYF.

The chain employs TRBV9 and TRBJ1-5; 7 bases align to TRBD1. Germline V lookup: CDR1 SGDLS, CDR2 YYNGEE. The CDR3 is 14 amino acids. After removal of 2 bases from V and 5 bases from J, the junction contained 4 bases not matched to a gene. The CDR3 DNA reads as TGTGCCAGCAGCGTGACAGGGACGGATCAGCCCCAGCATTTT. Its translation: CASSVTGTDQPQHF.

The J gene is TRBJ1-5, the V gene TRBV4-1; 7 bases are shared with TRBD1. The V gene's germline CDR1 is MGHRA and CDR2 YSYEKL. With V trimmed by 2 bases and J by 4 bases, 5 bases remained unmatched. CDR3 length: 15 residues. CDR3 nucleotide sequence: TGCGCCAGCAGCCAATCCGGGACAGTTAATCAGCCCCAGCATTTT. This encodes CASSQSGTVNQPQHF.

This chain connects TRBV7-2 to TRBJ2-5; a possible D gene is TRBD1 (6 bases). This CDR3 is 15 amino acids long. Per the germline V gene, CDR1 is SGHTA and CDR2 is FQGNSA. Trimming pared 5 bases from V and 2 bases from J, leaving 15 bases between. CDR3 DNA: TGTGCCAGCAGCCCAGGGGCTGACGTACAAGAGACCCAGTACTTC. Encoded protein: CASSPGADVQETQYF.